This T cell receptor beta chain was documented in a study of T cell repertoires in cytomegalovirus infection. In TCRdb, the reads were re-called with MiXCR into one record per CDR3 protein. The sample contains about 130,000 distinct CDR3 sequences, about 24% of which appear only once. Germline V gene data show CDR1 as LGHNA and CDR2 as YSLEER. There are 9 residues in the CDR3. Points on this clonotype: Its antigen is not known.

This receptor was identified in a human donor in good health (CMV status not recorded). Some clones in this sample may be carry-over from other donors' samples. The rearrangement links TRBV4-3 to TRBJ2-7, with D perhaps TRBD1 (5 bases). Sequences were obtained from PBMCs, sequenced either directly or after in vitro stimulation (not recorded which). The CDR3 DNA follows: TGCGCCAGCAGCGGTACAGGCCCGGTA. Protein sequence: CASSGTGPV.